The rows below give T cell receptor beta chains drawn from one sample of a study of cytomegalovirus exposure and HLA in healthy donors. Sequenced by immunoSEQ multiplex PCR; TCRdb stores in-frame clones only, minus some. Of some 68,000 clones listed, about 94% were seen once; the top ten hold about 1.5%. The sequencing input was PBMCs. The receptors were gathered from a man between 18 and 35 years old in good health and CMV-seropositive. Both conserved end residues are trimmed from each CDR3. D genes are given only for firm matches.

J | D | V | CDR3
TRBJ2-7 | TRBD1 | TRBV19 | ASSNPGQRSYEQY
TRBJ2-3 | TRBD2 | TRBV5-1 | ASSLHPSGTAGGTSSTDTQY
TRBJ1-5 | - | TRBV6-4 | ASSDWNSVDAGPQH
TRBJ1-1 | TRBD1 | TRBV29-1 | SVGGARDRGDTEAF
TRBJ2-7 | TRBD2 | TRBV15 | ATSRDYGLAGAYEQY
TRBJ1-6 | - | TRBV30 | AWETNRVLNSPLH
TRBJ2-7 | TRBD2 | TRBV4-1 | ASSQGLAVPYEQY
TRBJ1-5 | - | TRBV7-9 | ASSLSNQPQH
TRBJ1-2 | TRBD1 | TRBV19 | ASRNGQAVGYGYT
TRBJ1-5 | - | TRBV6-1 | ASSELGGSGLSNQPQH
TRBJ2-1 | TRBD2 | TRBV4-2 | ASSQDKWRGDRPYNEQF
TRBJ2-1 | TRBD2 | TRBV5-1 | ASSLVSGLGSGEQF
TRBJ2-2 | - | TRBV7-9 | ASSLAAGGELF
TRBJ2-2 | TRBD2 | TRBV5-1 | ASSASWTSGVGELF
TRBJ2-7 | TRBD2 | TRBV18 | ASHEVSGKVQY
TRBJ1-5 | TRBD1 | TRBV10-3 | ATTTGSRNQPQH
TRBJ2-7 | - | TRBV2 | ASRPTHEGGEQY
TRBJ1-1 | - | TRBV5-5 | ASSLWGVNTEAF
TRBJ2-7 | - | TRBV6-5 | ASNYRQGYEQY
TRBJ2-7 | TRBD1 | TRBV27 | ASSTRQGDYEQY
TRBJ2-2 | - | TRBV19 | ASNRGGGTGELF
TRBJ2-1 | TRBD1 | TRBV2 | ASSDRGYEQF
TRBJ2-7 | - | TRBV4-1 | ASSHSLGSSYEQY
TRBJ2-5 | - | TRBV6-1 | ASRGETQY
TRBJ1-2 | - | TRBV30 | AGVSGLYGYT
TRBJ2-7 | - | TRBV10-2 | ASERYEQY
TRBJ2-1 | TRBD2 | TRBV5-6 | ASSLLAGGPHSYNEQF
TRBJ2-7 | - | TRBV4-2 | ASSRGGGEEQY
TRBJ1-1 | - | TRBV25-1 | ASSEWGGNTEAF
TRBJ1-2 | TRBD1 | TRBV6-5 | ASSSTPTGFGGYT
TRBJ1-5 | - | TRBV7-9 | ASSFGGGDQPQH
TRBJ1-2 | - | TRBV29-1 | SVDFGGYNYGYT
TRBJ1-2 | - | TRBV19 | ASSTYRDGYT
TRBJ1-1 | TRBD1 | TRBV19 | ATEDRARRTEAF
TRBJ2-2 | - | TRBV5-1 | ASSLGPNTGELF
TRBJ2-3 | - | TRBV1 | TSSQDRGGGATDTQY
TRBJ1-2 | TRBD1 | TRBV18 | ASSPLSPGGVDGYT
TRBJ2-1 | - | TRBV16 | ASSQRAGLDNEQF
TRBJ1-2 | - | TRBV7-2 | ASSLTLINYGYT
TRBJ2-3 | - | TRBV7-9 | ASSSDYTQY
TRBJ1-4 | TRBD1 | TRBV30 | AGITGDEKLF
TRBJ1-6 | - | TRBV11-2 | ASSSSYGSSYNSPLH
TRBJ1-2 | - | TRBV6-1 | ASSRQGRDYGYT
TRBJ2-2 | TRBD1 | TRBV4-1 | ASSQDEGARGELF
TRBJ2-7 | TRBD1 | TRBV27 | ASSLVDRPYEQY
TRBJ2-3 | TRBD2 | TRBV7-9 | ASSVTSGRVTDTQY
TRBJ2-7 | - | TRBV6-1 | ASSGTSSYEQY
TRBJ1-5 | - | TRBV19 | ASSIDDLSGQPQH
TRBJ2-5 | TRBD1 | TRBV7-9 | ASSRKDRASLETQY
TRBJ1-1 | TRBD1 | TRBV7-8 | ASSFRDRNTEAF
TRBJ2-3 | TRBD2 | TRBV30 | AGTLAGYTDTQY
TRBJ2-7 | - | TRBV29-1 | SVIRGRDEQY
TRBJ1-3 | - | TRBV2 | ASSWTEGNTIY
TRBJ2-5 | TRBD2 | TRBV10-3 | AISGTTGETQY